This T cell receptor (beta chain) was documented in a study of T cell responses to AZD1222 COVID-19 vaccine. Findings and limits, study-wide: Researchers report vaccine-associated CD4 TCRs spanning spike, with dominance at 160-218 and 743-854. Clonal diversity was possibly underestimated; the donors were predominantly white British and more often female.

Only in-frame clones appear in the TCRdb table, and some are missing; sequencing was by immunoSEQ multiplex PCR. Among roughly 120,000 clones listed, 70% to 90% were seen once. This clone was observed once. Antigen: not known. The source was peripheral blood, collected on day 0 of MenACWY control vaccination. The origin of this receptor is an adult in good health.

The CDR3 nucleotides read TGTGCCAGCAGGTTCTTTGCAGGGAGCTACAATGAGCAGTTCTTC. It yields the protein CASRFFAGSYNEQFF. The rearrangement uses TRBV6-5 and TRBJ2-1; TRBD1 or TRBD2 may be the D gene (5 bases each). Trimming left V 6 bases short and J 3 bases short, with 15 bases between. Germline CDR1 MNHEY, CDR2 SVGAGI. This CDR3 comprises 15 residues.